The sequence of this T cell receptor (beta chain) was determined in a study of blood T cell repertoires in COVID-19. About the study: Samples representing acute and convalescent COVID-19 were sourced from the United States, Italy and Spain.

Germline trimming cut 6 bases from V and 7 bases from J; bases unmatched to any gene: 11. In germline, CDR1 is KGHSH, CDR2 LQKENI. The CDR3 is 17 residues long. Original analysis: Estimation of nucleated cell counts was performed using reference gene primer amplification. Clones were read by immunoSEQ multiplex PCR, and TCRdb kept only the in-frame ones, dropping some. V, J and clone size are taken as reported in that table, and D and trimming were inferred from the DNA itself. The sample holds just under 40,000 clones, more than 65% seen once. The genes are TRBV18 and TRBJ2-1, with TRBD2 matching 14 bases. The specimen was peripheral blood. This TCR was sampled from a man in his 70s with acute or convalescent COVID-19. The CDR3 DNA follows: TGTGCCAGCTCCCCCCGGGGACTAGCGGGAGAAATGAATGAGCAGTTCTTC. It encodes CASSPRGLAGEMNEQFF.